This TCR beta chain was recovered during a study of blood T cell repertoires in COVID-19. Study background: PBMCs, B-cell-depleted T cells, or T cells provided the cDNA or gDNA that made up the material.

Profiled with immunoSEQ multiplex PCR; TCRdb holds only in-frame clones, not every one. This table has a few hundred thousand clones, 70% to 90% appearing once. The ends were cut back, 2 bases at V and 0 bases at J, with 21 bases in the middle. The CDR3 is made up of 19 amino acids. CDR1 is SGHAT, CDR2 FQNNGV, per germline. The specimen was peripheral blood. The V gene is TRBV11-2, the J gene TRBJ2-3, with D possibly being TRBD2 (6 bases). This clonotype was obtained from a man aged 60 to 75 with acute or convalescent COVID-19. CDR3 in DNA: TGTGCCAGCAGCTTAAACCCCTATCGTTCCAGCGGGAGCACAGATACGCAGTATTTT. Its translation is CASSLNPYRSSGSTDTQYF.